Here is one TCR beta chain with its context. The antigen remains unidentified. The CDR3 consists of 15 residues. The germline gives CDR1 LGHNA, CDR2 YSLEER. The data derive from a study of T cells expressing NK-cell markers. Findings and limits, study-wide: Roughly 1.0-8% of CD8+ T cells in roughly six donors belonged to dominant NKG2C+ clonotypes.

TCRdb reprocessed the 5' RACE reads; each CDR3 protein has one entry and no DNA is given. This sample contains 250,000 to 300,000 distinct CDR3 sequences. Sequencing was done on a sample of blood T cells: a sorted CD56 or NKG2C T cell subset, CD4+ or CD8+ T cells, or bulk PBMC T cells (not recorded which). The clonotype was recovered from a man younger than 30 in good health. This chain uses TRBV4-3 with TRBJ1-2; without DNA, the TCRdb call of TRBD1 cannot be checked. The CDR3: CASSQDTGGAVGYTF.